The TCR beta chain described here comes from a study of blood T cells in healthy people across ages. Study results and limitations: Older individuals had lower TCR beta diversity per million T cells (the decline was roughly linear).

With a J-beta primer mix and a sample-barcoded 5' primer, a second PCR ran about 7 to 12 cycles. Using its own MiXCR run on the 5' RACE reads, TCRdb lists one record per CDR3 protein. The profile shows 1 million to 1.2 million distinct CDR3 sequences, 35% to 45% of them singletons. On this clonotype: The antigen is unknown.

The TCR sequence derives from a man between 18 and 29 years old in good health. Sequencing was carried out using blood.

In nucleotides, the CDR3 is TGCGCCAGCAGCCCTGGACCGGGCAGGAATCAGCCCCAGCATTTT. Encoded protein: CASSPGPGRNQPQHF. The rearrangement uses TRBV4-3 and TRBJ1-5, with D unclear. This CDR3 has 15 residues. The germline CDR1 and CDR2 sequences are LGHNA and YSLEER. Deletions cut 4 bases from V and 4 bases from J, with 14 bases between.